These 7 T cell receptor beta chains were sequenced from one sample in a study of HIV-infected patients and healthy controls. Reverse transcription used around 500 ng RNA and constant-region primers for alpha and beta. Using multiplexing indices, alpha and beta chain libraries were generated apart by chain-specific third strand synthesis. TCRdb analysed the 5' RACE reads with MiXCR anew, one entry per CDR3 protein. The sample lists about 15,000 distinct CDR3 sequences, more than 8% occurring once. The repertoire came from unfractionated whole blood and reflected all unsorted peripheral T cells. The sequencing input was blood. The receptor set was obtained from an adult in good health.

This clonotype was recorded at least ten times. The rearrangement uses TRBV6-5 and TRBJ2-1; 15 positions match TRBD2. Trimming took 7 bases from V and 10 from J; bases not matched to a gene: 5. Germline CDR1 and CDR2: MNHEY and SVGAGI. The CDR3 is 14 residues long. CDR3 protein: CASIGLAGGWEQFF. The CDR3 nucleotides read TGTGCCAGCATCGGACTAGCGGGAGGGTGGGAGCAGTTCTTC.

The table lists this clonotype with many counts. This rearrangement joins TRBV4-3 to TRBJ2-7; 8 positions match TRBD1. Germline V gene data show CDR1 as LGHNA and CDR2 as YSLEER. The CDR3 spans 15 residues. J was trimmed by 4 bases and V by 4 bases; bases with no gene match: 9. The CDR3 is CASSPSQGAQYEQYF. The CDR3, as DNA: TGCGCCAGCAGCCCTTCCCAGGGGGCACAATACGAGCAGTACTTC.

At least ten counts were recorded for this clonotype. This chain joins TRBV2 and TRBJ2-2, with D possibly being TRBD1 (5 bases). Germline CDR1 is SNHLY and CDR2 is FYNNEI. The CDR3 spans 16 residues. The V and J ends lost 8 bases and 3 bases respectively, with 19 bases between them. The CDR3 DNA reads TGTGCCAGCTCCTACGGTAGGACACTCTACACCGGGGAGCTGTTTTTT. It yields the protein CASSYGRTLYTGELFF.

To note about this clonotype: A much more abundant neighbour one base away suggests this may be a read error. The rearrangement links TRBV12-3 or TRBV12-4 to TRBJ1-1; D is undetermined. The CDR3 runs 11 residues. CDR3 sequence reads: CTSSYRTEAFF. CDR3 nucleotides: TGTACCAGCAGTTATCGGACTGAAGCTTTCTTT.

This clonotype is medium-sized. This chain uses TRBV7-2 with TRBJ1-2, with 8 nucleotides matching TRBD1. CDR3 length equals 14 residues. V shed 5 bases, J shed 3 bases, and the junction held 5 bases outside the gene matches. Germline V gives CDR1 SGHTA, CDR2 FQGNSA. Here the CDR3 reads CASSQGTGHYGYTF. The CDR3 DNA is TGTGCCAGCAGCCAAGGGACAGGCCACTATGGCTACACCTTC.

The CDR3 DNA reads as TGTGCCAGCAGCTCAGGTCAGCCCGGCGAGCAGTACTTC. Protein: CASSSGQPGEQYF. The chain recombines TRBV7-6 with TRBJ2-7; no firm D call. Germline V lookup: CDR1 SGHVS, CDR2 FNYEAQ. This CDR3 region has 13 residues. The germline V and J ends were trimmed by 4 bases and 6 bases, with 13 bases remaining between them.

This clonotype was counted ten times or more. This chain uses TRBV16 with TRBJ2-7; 8 bases are shared with TRBD2. The trim removed 4 bases at V and 3 bases at J, leaving 11 bases unmatched. In germline, CDR1 is KGHSY, CDR2 FQNENV. The CDR3 consists of 16 residues. The CDR3 coding sequence is TGTGCCAGCAGCCGCCCCTTTGTTAGCGGGGTCTACGAGCAGTACTTC. It codes for CASSRPFVSGVYEQYF.